Described below is a single TCR beta chain sequence and its context. This clone appeared a single time. Its antigen remains unidentified. Base qualities are not at hand, and no much larger clone is one base apart. This entry is derived from a study of cytomegalovirus exposure and HLA in healthy donors (dated 2017 in TCRdb). As for the study more broadly: An earlier analysis of some 600 of the donors reported roughly 300 Gb of sequence data and 117 million unique TCR beta sequences obtained from around 170 million T cells. Donor age, sex, ethnicity and CMV serostatus were compiled together with the repertoire data. Of the 300 to 500 genotyped donors, 65% to 90% were placed in the genetic ancestry cluster associated with self-reported Caucasian donors. The number of typed donors differed by locus: roughly 620-630 for A, B, C, DRB1 and DQB1; some 540 for DQA1; some 590 for DPA1; and 450 to 480 for DPB1. The study combined high-throughput TCR immunosequencing, statistical association of individual TCRs with disease status, and machine learning to predict cytomegalovirus infection status. A later analysis re-examined previously published TCR beta repertoires from several hundred donors and added high-resolution HLA genotyping to investigate patterns of TCR occurrence. The study profiled the T cell repertoires of hundreds of subjects by immunosequencing and related them to cytomegalovirus serostatus. Besides the first cohort of around 670 subjects, a separate validation cohort made up of roughly 120 different subjects was used. The study aimed to test whether cataloging public T cell receptors could reveal signatures of past pathogen exposure. In a later genetic analysis, genome-wide SNP genotypes for about three fifths of the roughly 670 donors were used, and that subset was treated as a discovery cohort. Every repertoire in the discovery cohort had been generated on one and the same sequencing platform. An early release covering approximately 600 HLA-typed donors comprised about 300 gigabases of sequencing data and 85 million or so unique TCR sequences. To decide whether each TCR beta V gene segment behaved as functional or pseudogenic, an earlier analysis of nearly 600 of the donors relied on high-throughput TCR beta sequencing. Both class I and class II loci were covered by HLA typing, at four-digit resolution. Rather than using new phenotypic data, the later analysis identified candidate immune exposures from TCR beta sequences and from how often those sequences occurred across donors. Five DR-DQ haplotypes were treated as single units for association and clustering because of strong linkage in the cohort. Across approximately 400 genotyped donors of the cohort, an average of about 250,000 unique TCR beta nucleotide sequences per donor were sequenced, and roughly 20% of those sequences were non-productive.

Germline trimming: 6 bases from V, 6 bases from J; junction bases outside gene matches: 4. According to the germline V gene (reference sequence), CDR1 reads PRHDT and CDR2 reads FYEKMQ. Counted from cysteine to phenylalanine, this CDR3 has 12 amino acids. The retained sequence is limited to the CDR3, 36 bases, with the frame set at the first base. What the research found in general, with its limitations: The classifier was reported to diagnose cytomegalovirus status with high specificity and sensitivity in both the original and validation cohorts. Across donors, most TCR sequences were observed very rarely, whereas some public TCRs were present in many individuals. The authors suggested that the approach could potentially be generalized to other disease states and immunological phenotypes. According to a later analysis, TCR association rates differed among HLA loci, with DRB1 alleles showing the most associated TCRs and HLA-C alleles showing the fewest. Most CMV-associated TCR beta chains appeared to be HLA-restricted in a later analysis, and the HLA associations seemed to be driven largely by CMV exposure. A further reported finding was that TCR beta sequences accurately predicted the HLA-A and HLA-B alleles for most subjects in the first cohort. When HLA alleles, especially DR and DQ, strongly co-occurred, TCR associations were difficult to assign to individual alleles. In a later analysis, 16,951 TCR beta sequences were associated with specific HLA alleles at a false discovery rate of 0.05. In vitro tests confirmed that a few of the cytomegalovirus-associated TCR beta chains recognize cytomegalovirus antigens. According to a later genetic analysis, donors in an Asian-associated ancestry cluster had fewer N-insertions in productive TCRs than the approximately 610-donor mean. Correlated functional status among segregating V segments might reflect linkage disequilibrium, but an unknown experimental factor could not be ruled out. In an earlier analysis of about 600 of the donors, most TCR beta V segments appeared in productive rearrangements about 87% or about 30% of the time, broadly matching IMGT annotations. The cohort was sequenced for TCR beta chains only, and without alpha or paired-chain data the features that could be detected were limited. The 87-base-pair reads could not distinguish some IMGT-functional V segments, including TRBV6-2 and TRBV6-3, so those segments were excluded. A cluster of highly shared sequence variants was judged likely to be a technical artifact of the sequencing pipeline. The presence/absence analyses assumed that sequencing depth was roughly uniform across donors, and that assumption may not be true. Because HLA typing was unavailable for some donors at each locus, only the typed subset was used in association tests. Because counts were too low, 15 or so rarely observed V segments, including chromosome 9 orphons, were excluded from the earlier analysis of a few hundred of the donors. The study listed 150 to 200 TCR beta chains as associated with cytomegalovirus. For the cohort, immune exposure information was limited to CMV serostatus. In a later genetic analysis, a missense DCLRE1C variant was associated with V-gene and J-gene trimming of TCR beta chains, and the association was replicated in an independent cohort. Several of the top co-occurrence clusters appeared to be linked to parvovirus B19, influenza, CMV and Epstein-Barr virus, according to a later analysis. In a later analysis, HLA-associated TCR beta chains were found to be more clonally expanded and to have lower generation probabilities than equally common non-associated chains.

The library was made by the immunoSEQ multiplex PCR assay. For the multiplex PCR, a mixture combining 60 forward primers for TCR Vbeta segments and 13 reverse primers for TCR Jbeta segments was used. A multiplex PCR assay on genomic DNA amplified the CDR3 region of rearranged TCR beta genes. Amplified TCR beta libraries were sequenced as 87-base-pair reads on the Illumina HiSeq System. For the original study's pipeline: A later analysis counted approximately 84 million unique TCR beta chains across the 650 to 700 repertoires, and 10 million to 11 million of these chains were shared by at least two donors. To remove PCR and sequencing errors, raw reads were error-corrected and collapsed into unique sequences using a nearest-neighbor algorithm that merged closely related sequences. Alignment of CDR3 sequences to IMGT reference sequences was used to assign V, D and J gene segments. Each retained sequence needed at least a six-nucleotide match to both a V gene segment and a J gene segment. Rearrangements were called productive when the CDR3 lacked stop codons and stayed in frame with V and J; all others were non-productive. Following IMGT convention, CDR3 was defined as the stretch from the second conserved V-encoded cysteine up to the conserved J-encoded phenylalanine. In an earlier analysis of just under 600 of the donors, sequences lacking an unambiguous match to a single V gene segment were excluded. An earlier analysis of 587 of the donors classified V segments as functional when productive rearrangements were above 56.7% and as segregating when the standard deviation between donors was above 5%. A statistical classification framework was built to diagnose cytomegalovirus status from the catalog of TCR beta chain sequences. V and J gene assignment, in a later analysis, came from comparing TCR nucleotide sequences with IMGT/GENE-DB human TR gene sequences. The TCRdist pipeline was used in a later analysis to assign CDR3 sequences and most-parsimonious VDJ recombination scenarios. In a later analysis, each TCR beta chain was defined by its CDR3 amino acid sequence together with its V-gene family, and reads lacking a unique V-gene family were excluded. A later analysis removed nearly 600 highly shared, low-generation-probability nucleotide sequences to deal with suspected cross-contamination and a sequencing artifact. In a later analysis, a clonal expansion index for each public chain was calculated from normalized within-repertoire ranks of inferred template counts. Generation probabilities in a later analysis came from a VDJ recombination model fitted to out-of-frame rearrangements, and those results were checked against IGoR. In a later analysis, TCR-TCR, TCR-HLA and TCR-CMV co-occurrence was scored with hypergeometric tests, and a repertoire-size bias correction was applied to TCR pairs. False discovery rates were estimated in a later analysis by permuting HLA or CMV assignments 20 times. In a later analysis, co-occurring TCRs were grouped with DBSCAN, and TCRdist sequence similarity was added when clustering was performed within HLA-allele-positive subsets. For co-occurrence clustering, repertoires with fewer than 30,000 or more than 120,000 public chains were excluded, along with about five repertoires with anomalous nucleotide sharing. Sourced from immuneACCESS, this table was stored by TCRdb with only in-frame sequences that have V and J called. A share of the clones is absent; for the studies checked, an unresolved V gene accounts for under half, and the remainder has no known explanation. V and J calls and clone size are those listed in that table; D and trimming were worked out from the DNA. The sample profile shows over 70,000 clones; around 80% of them were found once. The leading ten clones occupy around 2% of the sample.

The cohort comprised 670 or so healthy bone marrow donors. At the time of sampling, every cohort member was nominally healthy, though immune exposures that went unrecorded were likely present. The donor was CMV seronegative and was included in the group of under 450 seronegative cohort members. A peripheral blood sample was collected from each donor, and TCR beta sequencing was performed on peripheral blood mononuclear cells. Genomic DNA extraction from the blood cell samples was performed with the Qiagen DNeasy Blood Extraction Kit. The clonotype originates from a man aged 18 to 29 in good health and CMV-seronegative. Material for sequencing was PBMCs. The sequence links TRBV13 to TRBJ1-1, with 7 bases matching TRBD1. The DNA sequence is given as TGTGCCAGCAGGAACAGGGGCGCTGAAGCTTTCTTT. It codes for CASRNRGAEAFF.